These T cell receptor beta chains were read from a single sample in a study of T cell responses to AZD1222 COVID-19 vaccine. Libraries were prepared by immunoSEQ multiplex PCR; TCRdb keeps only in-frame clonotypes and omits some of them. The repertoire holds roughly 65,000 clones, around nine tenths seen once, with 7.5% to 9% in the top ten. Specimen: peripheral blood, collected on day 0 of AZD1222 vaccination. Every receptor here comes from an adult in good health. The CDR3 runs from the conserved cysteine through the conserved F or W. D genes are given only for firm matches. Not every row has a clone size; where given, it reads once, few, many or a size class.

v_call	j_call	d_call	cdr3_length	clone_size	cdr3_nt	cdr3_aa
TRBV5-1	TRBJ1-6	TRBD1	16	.	TGCGCCAGCAGCACTGCAAACAGGGGAACAGGATCACCCCTCCACTTT	CASSTANRGTGSPLHF
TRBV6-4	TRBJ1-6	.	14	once	TGTGCCAGCAGTGACTCGGGTCGGAATTCACCCCTCCACTTT	CASSDSGRNSPLHF
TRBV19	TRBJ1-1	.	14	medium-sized	TGTGCCAGTAGTATAGCTGTCTCGGGCACTGAAGCTTTCTTT	CASSIAVSGTEAFF
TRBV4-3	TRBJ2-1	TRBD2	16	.	TGCGCCAGCAGCCAAGGACTAGCGGGAAGCTACAATGAGCAGTTCTTC	CASSQGLAGSYNEQFF
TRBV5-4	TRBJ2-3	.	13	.	TGTGCCAGCAGCTTAAAGGATGCCGATACGCAGTATTTT	CASSLKDADTQYF
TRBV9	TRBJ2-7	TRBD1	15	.	TGTGCCAGCAGCGTAGCTTGGGACAGGGTCCACGAGCAGTACTTC	CASSVAWDRVHEQYF
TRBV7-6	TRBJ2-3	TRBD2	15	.	TGTGCCAGCAGCTTGGCGGCGGGAGTACCTGATACGCAGTATTTT	CASSLAAGVPDTQYF
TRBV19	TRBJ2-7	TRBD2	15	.	TGTGCCAGTAGTACGACTAGCGGGAGCACCTACGAGCAGTACTTC	CASSTTSGSTYEQYF
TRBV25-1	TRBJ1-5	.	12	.	TGTGCCAGCAGTGTAGGGGATCAGCCCCAGCATTTT	CASSVGDQPQHF
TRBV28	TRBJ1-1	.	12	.	TGTGCCAGCAGTTTAATGAACACTGAAGCTTTCTTT	CASSLMNTEAFF
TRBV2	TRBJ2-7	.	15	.	TGTGCCAGCAGGCCCCTTGATCACCCATCGGACGAGCAGTACTTC	CASRPLDHPSDEQYF
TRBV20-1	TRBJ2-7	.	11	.	TGCAGTGCTAGATACGGGTACGAGCAGTACTTC	CSARYGYEQYF
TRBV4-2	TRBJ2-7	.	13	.	TGTGCCAGCAGCCTCGGGGCGGGCTACGAGCAGTACTTC	CASSLGAGYEQYF
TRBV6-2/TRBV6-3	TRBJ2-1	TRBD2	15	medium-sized	TGTGCCAGCAGTGAGACTAGCGGGGAATACAATGAGCAGTTCTTC	CASSETSGEYNEQFF
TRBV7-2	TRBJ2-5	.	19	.	TGTGCCAGCAGCTTAATCAATTTTCCTCCGGGACCGCGACTCGGGACCCAGTACTTC	CASSLINFPPGPRLGTQYF
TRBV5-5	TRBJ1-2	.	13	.	TGTGCCAGCAGCTTCGCAGATAACTATGGCTACACCTTC	CASSFADNYGYTF
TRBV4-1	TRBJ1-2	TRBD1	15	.	TGCGCCAGCAGCCGAGAAACGGACAGGAGCTATGGCTACACCTTC	CASSRETDRSYGYTF
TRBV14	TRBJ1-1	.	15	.	TGTGCCAGCAGCCAAGACGGGGGTGTAGGTACTGAAGCTTTCTTT	CASSQDGGVGTEAFF
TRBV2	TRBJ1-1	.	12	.	TGTGCCAGCAGGAACAGGAACACTGAAGCTTTCTTT	CASRNRNTEAFF
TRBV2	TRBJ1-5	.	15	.	TGTGCCAGCAGATCAGGGGATGTGCAGGGTCAGCCCCAGCATTTT	CASRSGDVQGQPQHF
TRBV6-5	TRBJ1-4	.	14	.	TGTGCCAGCCGCAGGGCGGGGTCAGGTGGAAAACTGTTTTTT	CASRRAGSGGKLFF
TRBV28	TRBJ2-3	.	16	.	TGTGCCAGCAGTTTATTTGGGACGGTTAGCACAGATACGCAGTATTTT	CASSLFGTVSTDTQYF
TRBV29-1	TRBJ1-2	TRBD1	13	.	TGCAGCGTCGGACAGGGGGCGGGTTATGGCTACACCTTC	CSVGQGAGYGYTF
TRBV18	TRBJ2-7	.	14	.	TGTGCCAGCTCACCGTCGGGCCCCTCCTACGAGCAGTACTTC	CASSPSGPSYEQYF
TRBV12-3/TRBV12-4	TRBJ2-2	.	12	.	TGTGCCAGCAGGGATAACACCGGGGAGCTGTTTTTT	CASRDNTGELFF
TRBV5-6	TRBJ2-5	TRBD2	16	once	TGTGCCAGCAGCACACCGGGACTAGGCTCTCGAGAGACCCAGTACTTC	CASSTPGLGSRETQYF
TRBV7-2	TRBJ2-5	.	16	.	TGTGCCAGCAGCTTAGGGGTCGTGCGGGGTCTGGAGACCCAGTACTTC	CASSLGVVRGLETQYF
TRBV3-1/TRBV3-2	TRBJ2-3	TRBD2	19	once	TGTGCCAGCAGCCAAGACCTGACTAGCGGGAGAAGTAGCACAGATACGCAGTATTTT	CASSQDLTSGRSSTDTQYF
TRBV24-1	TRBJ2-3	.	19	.	TGTGCCACCAGTGATCCCGTCGTCCAGTTTTCGGGGGCCACAGATACGCAGTATTTT	CATSDPVVQFSGATDTQYF
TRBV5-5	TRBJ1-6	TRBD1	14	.	TGTGCCAGCAGCTTCGGGACAGGGGGTTCACCCCTCCACTTT	CASSFGTGGSPLHF
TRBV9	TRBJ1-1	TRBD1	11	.	TGTGCCAGCGGAGGGGGCCTGGGGGCTTTCTTT	CASGGGLGAFF
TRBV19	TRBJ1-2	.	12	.	TGTGCCACCAGGCTGGATAACTATGGCTACACCTTC	CATRLDNYGYTF
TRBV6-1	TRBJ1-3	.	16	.	TGTGCCAGCAGTGCGGGGCAGCCGCGCTCTGGAAACACCATATATTTT	CASSAGQPRSGNTIYF
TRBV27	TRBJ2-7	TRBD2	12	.	TGTGCCAGCAGTTTAACGGGGGGAGATCCGTACTTC	CASSLTGGDPYF
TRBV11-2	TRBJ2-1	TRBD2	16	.	TGTGCCAGCAGCTGGACTAGCGGCCCTTCCTACAATGAGCAGTTCTTC	CASSWTSGPSYNEQFF
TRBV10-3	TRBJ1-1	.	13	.	TGTGCCATCAGTGTAAGGGAAACCGCTGAAGCTTTCTTT	CAISVRETAEAFF
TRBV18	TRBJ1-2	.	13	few	TGTGCCAGCTCACCAATGAAGGACAATCCCTTTTTCTTC	CASSPMKDNPFFF
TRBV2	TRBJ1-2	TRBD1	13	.	TGTCATACGACAGGGGCACTAAACTATGGCTACACCTTC	CHTTGALNYGYTF
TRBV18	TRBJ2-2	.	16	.	TGTGCCAGCTCCTCTGGCAGCGGCTTTAACACCGGGGAGCTGTTTTTT	CASSSGSGFNTGELFF
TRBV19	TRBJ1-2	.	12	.	TGTGCCAGTAGCCAAGGTATCTATGGCTACACCTTC	CASSQGIYGYTF
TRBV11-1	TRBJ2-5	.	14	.	TGTGCCAGCAGCTTTGGACGGCAACAAGAGACCCAGTACTTC	CASSFGRQQETQYF
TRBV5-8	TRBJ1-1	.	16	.	TGTGCCAGCAGCTTCGGGGCCCCGATACTCTCAGGTGAAGCTTTCTTT	CASSFGAPILSGEAFF
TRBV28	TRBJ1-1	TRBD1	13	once	TGTGCCAGCAGGACAGGGAGGAGCACTGAAGCTTTCTTT	CASRTGRSTEAFF
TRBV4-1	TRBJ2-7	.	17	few	TGCGCCAGCAGCCAAGATCCTGGAGGGAGTAGGGGGGTCGAGCAGTACTTC	CASSQDPGGSRGVEQYF
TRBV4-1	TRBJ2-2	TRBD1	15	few	TGCGCCAGCAGCCAAGAGGGACAGGGAAGTCGGGAGCTGTTTTTT	CASSQEGQGSRELFF
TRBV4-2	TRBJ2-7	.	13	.	TGTGCCAGCAGCCAAGCTCCAGGCTACGAGCAGTACTTC	CASSQAPGYEQYF
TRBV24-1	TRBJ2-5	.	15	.	TGTGCCACCAGTGATTACGGCAGGGAAGGAGAGACCCAGTACTTC	CATSDYGREGETQYF
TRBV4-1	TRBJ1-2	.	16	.	TGCGCCAGCAGCCAAGGGCTCATGGGCGACGGCTATGGCTACACCTTC	CASSQGLMGDGYGYTF
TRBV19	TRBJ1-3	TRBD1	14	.	TGTGCCTGCCACGGGACAGGGGCCGGAAACACCATATATTTT	CACHGTGAGNTIYF
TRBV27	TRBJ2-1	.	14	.	TGTGCCAGCAGTTTCGGGGACGCCTACAATGAGCAGTTCTTC	CASSFGDAYNEQFF
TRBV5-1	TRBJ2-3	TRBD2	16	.	TGCGCCAGCAGCTTGGATAGCGGGAGGGCCGTAGATACGCAGTATTTT	CASSLDSGRAVDTQYF
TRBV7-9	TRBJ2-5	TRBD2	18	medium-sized	TGTGCCAGCAGCTTCGGACTAGCGGGAGTGTCGGTACAAGAGACCCAGTACTTC	CASSFGLAGVSVQETQYF
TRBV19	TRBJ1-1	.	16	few	TGTGCCAGTAGTATAGTGTCGAGAGGAGGCTACACTGAAGCTTTCTTT	CASSIVSRGGYTEAFF
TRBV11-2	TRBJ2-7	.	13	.	TGTGCCAGCAGCTTGGGGACCACTTACGAGCAGTACTTC	CASSLGTTYEQYF
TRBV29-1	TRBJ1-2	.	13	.	TGCAGCGTTGAAGATCCCCTAAACTATGGCTACACCTTC	CSVEDPLNYGYTF
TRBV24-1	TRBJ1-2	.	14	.	TGTGCCACCAGTGATTTCGGGACCGGGGGTGGCTACACCTTC	CATSDFGTGGGYTF
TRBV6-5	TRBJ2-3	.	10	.	TGTGCCTTGAAAACAGATACGCAGTATTTT	CALKTDTQYF
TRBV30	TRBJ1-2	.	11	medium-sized	TGTGCCTGGATCTGGAGCTATGGCTACACCTTC	CAWIWSYGYTF
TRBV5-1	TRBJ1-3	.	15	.	TGCGCCAGCAGCTTGAGGGGGGTCTCTGGAAACACCATATATTTT	CASSLRGVSGNTIYF